These 13 T cell receptor beta chains share one sample of origin, sequenced in a study of cytomegalovirus exposure and HLA in healthy donors (dated 2017 in TCRdb). The library was made by the immunoSEQ multiplex PCR assay. For the multiplex PCR, a mixture combining 60 forward primers for TCR Vbeta segments and 13 reverse primers for TCR Jbeta segments was used. TCRdb's version of the immuneACCESS table is confined to in-frame rearrangements and falls short of the full clone set. An unresolved V gene accounts for under half of the shortfall where checked; the remainder is of unknown origin. Present in this sample are some 120,000 clones, about 82% of which were seen just once. The ten largest clones represent around 1.8% of the sample. Sample: PBMCs. Receptors were obtained from a man aged 50-60 years in good health and CMV-seronegative.

This clone has just a few counts. The CDR3 coding sequence is TGTGCCAGCCGGATGGAACAGGACACCGGGGAGCTGTTTTTT. Its translation is CASRMEQDTGELFF. The chain joins TRBV7-9 to TRBJ2-2; D may be TRBD1 (5 bases). The CDR3 spans 14 residues. V lost 8 bases to trimming and J lost 3 bases, with 13 bases between them. The V gene's germline CDR1 is SEHNR and CDR2 FQNEAQ (reference sequence).

This clone has just one count. J is TRBJ2-3 and V is TRBV6-1; a possible D gene is TRBD2 (6 bases). The CDR3 is 15 amino acids. Trimming took 6 bases from V and 6 from J, leaving 19 bases between them. Germline V CDR1 and CDR2: MNHNS, SASEGT. CDR3 protein: CASRGWGDPTDTQYF. CDR3 bases: TGTGCCAGCAGGGGGTGGGGGGATCCTACGGATACGCAGTATTTT.

This clone was picked up a small number of times. The rearrangement joins TRBV7-8 to TRBJ2-1, with a weak D call TRBD1 (8 bases). This CDR3 is 16 amino acids long. Germline V gives CDR1 SGHVS, CDR2 FQNEAQ. Trimming cost V 5 bases and J 2 bases, with 16 bases left between them. The CDR3 here is CASSHRGGTTYNEQFF. In DNA, the CDR3 is TGTGCCAGCAGCCACAGGGGGGGAACTACCTACAATGAGCAGTTCTTC.

The rearrangement joins TRBV9 to TRBJ2-2; D might be TRBD2 (5 bases). Germline V lookup: CDR1 SGDLS, CDR2 YYNGEE. With 6 bases removed from V and 1 base from J, the gap between germline ends came to 7 bases. The CDR3 loop spans 13 amino acids. The CDR3 DNA is TGTGCCAGCATGAGGGTGAACACCGGGGAGCTGTTTTTT. Translated: CASMRVNTGELFF.

The chain's CDR3 is CASSPTGGQNTEAFF. The CDR3 nucleotides are TGTGCCAGCAGCCCAACAGGGGGCCAGAACACTGAAGCTTTCTTT. This chain joins TRBV9 and TRBJ1-1; 9 bases are a match to TRBD1. The V segment lost 4 bases and the J segment 1 base; nucleotides outside the gene matches: 5. The CDR3 loop spans 15 amino acids. Germline CDR1 SGDLS, CDR2 YYNGEE.

V gene TRBV6-6 combines with J gene TRBJ1-5; 7 bases are a match to TRBD1. Germline loops: CDR1 MNHNY, CDR2 SVGAGI (reference sequence). Trimming at V came to 6 bases and at J to 7 bases, leaving 9 bases not matched to a gene. The CDR3 contains 14 residues. CDR3 bases: TGTGCCAGCAGAAACGAACAGGGGTGGCAGCCCCAGCATTTT. The encoded protein is CASRNEQGWQPQHF.

J is TRBJ2-2 and V is TRBV6-6, with D possibly TRBD1 on 6 matching bases. The CDR3 runs 15 residues. CDR1 and CDR2 (germline): MNHNY, SVGAGI (reference sequence). V was trimmed by 6 bases and J by 2 bases, leaving 13 bases between them. DNA for the CDR3: TGTGCCAGCAGGCAAGGACAGATTAACACCGGGGAGCTGTTTTTT. Translating gives CASRQGQINTGELFF.

The chain recombines TRBV25-1 with TRBJ2-7; tentative D call: TRBD1 (6 bases). From germline, CDR1 is MGHDK and CDR2 SYGVNS. CDR3 length: 12 amino acids. Deletions cut 8 bases from V and 6 bases from J, with 14 bases between. Here the CDR3 reads CASPLTGSEQYV. The CDR3 nucleotides read TGTGCCAGCCCCTTAACAGGGTCCGAGCAGTACGTC.

In its sample, this clone was seen a few times. V gene TRBV6-6 combines with J gene TRBJ2-5; 8 bases line up with TRBD1. The CDR3 extends over 14 amino acids. With 8 bases clipped from V and 4 bases from J, the junction kept 9 bases outside the gene matches. Germline lookup yields CDR1 MNHNY and CDR2 SVGAGI (reference sequence). The CDR3 spells CASRPDRGGETQYF. CDR3 sequence (DNA): TGTGCCAGCCGCCCCGACAGGGGAGGAGAGACCCAGTACTTC.

To note about this clone: One junction end disagrees with the germline gene, perhaps due to a read error. The genes are TRBV5-4 and TRBJ2-2, with 11 bases aligning to TRBD1. Per germline, CDR1 SGHNT and CDR2 YYREEE (reference sequence). The CDR3 consists of 15 residues. CDR3 residues: CASSSRTGGIGELSF. DNA of the CDR3: TGTGCCAGCAGCTCGCGGACAGGGGGCATCGGGGAGCTGTCTTTT. Drawing the rest from reference TRBV5-4 and TRBJ2-2, the complete variable domain is ETGVTQSPTHLIKTRGQQVTLRCSSQSGHNTVSWYQQALGQGPQFIFQYYREEENGRGNFPPRFSGLQFPNYSSELNVNALELDDSALYLCASSSRTGGIGELSFGEGSRLTVL.

This clone has a handful of counts. This chain uses TRBV25-1 with TRBJ1-6; possible D gene TRBD1, 6 bases. CDR1 MGHDK and CDR2 SYGVNS come from the germline V gene. The CDR3 runs to 16 residues. Deletions cut 6 bases from V and 7 bases from J, with 19 bases between. CDR3 sequence: CASREVGRGLNSPLHF. CDR3 in DNA: TGTGCCAGCAGGGAGGTGGGCAGGGGCCTAAATTCACCCCTCCACTTT.

The rearrangement links TRBV4-2 to TRBJ2-5; TRBD1 is a possible D gene (6 bases). The germline V and J ends were trimmed by 0 bases and 3 bases, with 11 bases remaining between them. The CDR3 contains 15 residues. CDR1 is LGHNA, CDR2 YNFKEQ, per germline. DNA of the CDR3: TGTGCCAGCAGCCAAGAACGACAGGCGGAAGAGACCCAGTACTTC. The encoded protein is CASSQERQAEETQYF.

This chain uses TRBV7-9 with TRBJ1-2; no reliable D call. The CDR3 is made up of 13 amino acids. Per the germline V gene, CDR1 is SEHNR and CDR2 is FQNEAQ (reference sequence). Between the trimmed V and J ends, which lost 2 bases and 7 bases, there was a span of 11 bases. The CDR3 spells CASSLQREGGYTF. The DNA for the CDR3 is TGTGCCAGCAGCTTACAAAGGGAGGGTGGCTACACCTTC.